Below are 15 T cell receptor beta chains sequenced from a single sample in a study of tumor-infiltrating lymphocytes in primary liver carcinoma. Starting from roughly 540 ng of total RNA, TCR beta cDNA was produced with a primer in the constant region. Three-round nested multiplex PCR performed with slightly modified ARM-PCR produced the TCR beta libraries. The first two PCR rounds, around 10 cycles each, used TRBV1-TRBV30 forward primers and a C-beta reverse primer. From the multiplex PCR reads, TCRdb called clonotypes with MiXCR, one entry per CDR3 protein. Of hundreds of thousands of distinct CDR3 sequences detected, approximately 58% appear once; the ten largest clones hold approximately 17%. The source of the blood RNA was unsorted whole blood, and germline DNA was extracted as well. Sequenced input: peripheral blood. Source of these receptors: a woman aged 25-40 years with primary liver carcinoma and hepatitis B virus infection.

To note about this clonotype: Since no conserved phenylalanine or tryptophan closes the CDR3, a read error is the likely cause. No DNA is shown, since the ends of the CDR3 on it are uncertain; the CDR3 is the one TCRdb lists. The chain has TRBV6-5 and TRBJ2-2; the table's TRBD2 call for D was not verified on the DNA. Germline V gives CDR1 MNHEY, CDR2 SVGAGI. Inclusive of both ends, the CDR3 amounts to 15 amino acids. CDR3 protein: CASSLMGLNTGELFY.

This clonotype was detected once. A much larger clone differs by one base, so this may be a read error. V and J are TRBV6-1 and TRBJ2-7, with TRBD2 as a possible D gene (5 bases). The CDR3 is 13 amino acids. The germline CDR1 and CDR2 sequences are MNHNS and SASEGT. CDR3 DNA sequence: TGTGCCAGCAGTGCGGTAGGGTTTCACGCCGGGGACTTC. This translates into CASSAVGFHAGDF.

Turning to this clonotype: This may stem from a read error, because a much larger clone lies one nucleotide away. The chain is built from TRBV30 and TRBJ2-7, with a tentative D call TRBD1 (5 bases). V shed 5 bases and J shed 5 bases, with 10 bases lying between them. The CDR3 runs 11 residues. The germline V gene encodes CDR1 GTSNPN and CDR2 SVGIG (reference sequence). CDR3 region: CAWDHRNEQYF. Here the CDR3 DNA reads TGTGCCTGGGACCACAGGAACGAGCAGTACTTC.

In this sample, this clonotype turned up many times. This chain connects TRBV6-6 to TRBJ2-6; 7 bases agree with TRBD1. The V and J ends lost 7 bases and 2 bases, in that order; junction bases with no gene match: 5. CDR1 MNHNY and CDR2 SVGAGI come from the germline V gene (reference sequence). The CDR3 has 15 amino acids. The CDR3 sequence is CASNSQGAGANVLTF. The CDR3 DNA sequence: TGTGCCAGCAATTCGCAGGGGGCTGGGGCCAACGTCCTGACTTTC.

This clonotype was seen a few times. V usage is TRBV12-3 or TRBV12-4 and J usage is TRBJ2-3; tentative D call: TRBD1 (6 bases). Trimming left V 5 bases short and J 4 bases short, with 22 bases between. This CDR3 contains 17 residues. The CDR3 spells CASSPPFRSDSSDTQYF. DNA for the CDR3: TGTGCCAGCAGTCCCCCGTTCCGCTCGGACAGTTCAGATACGCAGTATTTT.

The gene calls are TRBV18 and TRBJ2-1, with 7 nucleotides matching TRBD1. The V gene end was trimmed by 2 bases and the J gene end by 7 bases; junction bases not matched to a gene: 11. Germline V gene sequence: CDR1 KGHSH, CDR2 LQKENI. The CDR3 covers 16 residues. This CDR3 is CASSPRGGSGGNEQFF. The CDR3 DNA sequence: TGTGCCAGCTCACCAAGAGGGGGCAGTGGGGGAAATGAGCAGTTCTTC.

To note about this clonotype: A much larger clonotype is one base distant, so this may be a read error. The rearrangement joins TRBV6-5 to TRBJ2-7, with TRBD2 identical over 12 bases. CDR3 length: 15 amino acids. Germline V lookup: CDR1 MNHEY, CDR2 SVGAGI. CDR3 sequence (DNA): TGTGGCAGCAGCAAAACTAGCGGGAGGCCCTACGAGCAGTACTTC. Encoded protein: CGSSKTSGRPYEQYF.

This clonotype was seen at least ten times. In DNA form, the CDR3 reads TGTGCTAGTGGCCAAACGGACAGGGAAGAGACCCAGTACTTC. This gives the protein CASGQTDREETQYF. The chain carries TRBV12-5 and TRBJ2-5; 8 nucleotides agree with TRBD1. CDR3 length equals 14 residues. Germline V CDR1 and CDR2: LGHNT, FRNRAP. Unmatched junction bases numbered 6, after V lost 6 bases and J lost 3 bases.

V and J are TRBV12-3 or TRBV12-4 and TRBJ2-3; 7 bases fit TRBD1. The CDR3 runs to 13 residues. V trimming: 8 bases; J trimming: 6 bases; junction bases outside the gene matches: 8. CDR3 protein: CASWREGADTQYF. Here the CDR3 DNA reads TGTGCCAGCTGGCGAGAGGGGGCCGATACGCAGTATTTT.

This clonotype showed up many times. The chain has TRBV12-3 or TRBV12-4 and TRBJ1-2; D unresolved. The CDR3 length is 13 residues. The V gene lost 5 bases and the J gene lost 6 bases, with 13 bases spanning the gap. This chain's CDR3 is CASSAPLGNGYTF. The CDR3 coding sequence is TGTGCCAGCAGTGCTCCCCTAGGGAATGGCTACACCTTC.

This clonotype showed up many times. V is TRBV6-1 and J is TRBJ2-1; D is tentatively TRBD1 or TRBD2 (5 bases each). CDR1 and CDR2 from the germline V gene are MNHNS and SASEGT. The V and J ends lost 5 bases and 8 bases respectively, with 13 bases between them. The CDR3 runs 13 residues. The CDR3 sequence: CASSSTEGYEQFF. The CDR3 region has the DNA TGTGCCAGCAGTTCGACTGAGGGGTATGAGCAGTTCTTC.

The chain combines TRBV4-2 with TRBJ1-5; the D gene is possibly TRBD1 (5 bases). The ends were cut back, 0 bases at V and 4 bases at J, with 10 bases in the middle. The CDR3 has 15 amino acids. Germline V gene lookup returns CDR1 LGHNA and CDR2 YNFKEQ. In DNA form, the CDR3 reads TGTGCCAGCAGCCAAGATCGACAGAAAAATCAGCCCCAGCATTTT. It encodes CASSQDRQKNQPQHF.

This clonotype was observed many times. The genes are TRBV29-1 and TRBJ1-2; 11 bases match TRBD1. Trimming at V came to 6 bases and at J to 7 bases, leaving 4 bases not matched to a gene. The CDR3 loop spans 12 amino acids. Looked up from germline, CDR1 is SQVTM and CDR2 is ANQGSEA. CDR3 coding DNA: TGCAGCGTCCTCGGGACAGGGGGTGGCTACACCTTC. It specifies CSVLGTGGGYTF.

Only one count was recorded for this clonotype. The chain uses TRBV7-9 and TRBJ1-1; TRBD1 agrees at 8 bases. Per the germline V gene, CDR1 is SEHNR and CDR2 is FQNEAQ (reference sequence). This CDR3 has 16 residues. After removal of 3 bases from V and 7 bases from J, the junction contained 13 bases not matched to a gene. CDR3 in DNA: TGTGCCAGCAGCTTCTTTAATGCAGGGGGCCAGGGTGAAGCTTTCTTT. This translates into CASSFFNAGGQGEAFF.

This clonotype appeared a few times. J is TRBJ2-7 and V is TRBV28; possible D gene TRBD2, 6 bases. The CDR3 has 15 amino acids. Trimming removed 8 bases from V and 0 bases from J, with 17 bases in between. In germline, CDR1 is MDHEN, CDR2 SYDVKM. The CDR3: CASSQGSGDSYEQYF. The CDR3 coding sequence is TGTGCCAGCTCCCAAGGGTCGGGGGACTCCTACGAGCAGTACTTC. Based on the CDR3 plus reference TRBV28 and TRBJ2-7, the full variable domain is DVKVTQSSRYLVKRTGEKVFLECVQDMDHENMFWYRQDPGLGLRLIYFSYDVKMKEKGDIPEGYSVSREKKERFSLILESASTNQTSMYLCASSQGSGDSYEQYFGPGTRLTVT.